Following are 7 T cell receptor beta chains from one sample sequenced in a study of monozygotic twins with cystic fibrosis. Using immunoSEQ multiplex PCR, the repertoire was profiled, and TCRdb retains in-frame clones only, with some absent. The sample contains roughly 11,000 clones, about 96% of which appear only once. Sequencing was performed on blood. These receptors originate from a boy aged 5-17 years with cystic fibrosis.

The chain employs TRBV11-2 and TRBJ1-1, with D tentatively TRBD1 (5 bases). This CDR3 is 14 amino acids long. Germline loops: CDR1 SGHAT, CDR2 FQNNGV. Trimming left V 3 bases short and J 1 base short, with 9 bases between. CDR3 sequence reads: CASSFAGTNTEAFF. The CDR3 nucleotides are TGTGCCAGCAGCTTTGCAGGGACGAACACTGAAGCTTTCTTT. Looking up the rest from reference TRBV11-2 and TRBJ1-1 gives the full variable domain: EAGVAQSPRYKIIEKRQSVAFWCNPISGHATLYWYQQILGQGPKLLIQFQNNGVVDDSQLPKDRFSAERLKGVDSTLKIQPAKLEDSAVYLCASSFAGTNTEAFFGQGTRLTVV.

Concerning this clone itself: The identical CDR3 is also encoded by other nucleotide sequences in the sample. V gene TRBV30 combines with J gene TRBJ2-2; TRBD1 matches at 7 bases. V lost 0 bases, J lost 6 bases, and 1 base stayed unmatched. The CDR3 is made up of 13 amino acids. Per germline, CDR1 GTSNPN and CDR2 SVGIG (reference sequence). The CDR3 here is CAWSVQGSGELFF. For the CDR3, the DNA is TGTGCCTGGAGTGTACAGGGGTCCGGGGAGCTGTTTTTT.

The CDR3 loop is CASSSYISYEQYF. CDR3 coding DNA: TGTGCCAGCAGCTCCTACATCTCCTACGAGCAGTACTTC. J is TRBJ2-7 and V is TRBV14; D ambiguous. The germline gives CDR1 SGHDN, CDR2 FVKESK. The ends were cut back, 5 bases at V and 0 bases at J, with 8 bases in the middle. This CDR3 spans 13 amino acids.

The chain uses TRBV5-1 and TRBJ1-3, with D tentatively TRBD1 (6 bases). This CDR3 contains 15 residues. V was trimmed by 4 bases and J by 3 bases, leaving 14 bases between them. Looked up from germline, CDR1 is SGHRS and CDR2 is YFSETQ. The CDR3: CASSTTGTNGNTIYF. For the CDR3, the DNA is TGCGCCAGCAGCACCACAGGGACAAATGGAAACACCATATATTTT.

This clone was observed a single time. The CDR3 region has the DNA TGTGCCATCAGTGATCCCGGGACAGTCTATGGCTACACCTTC. Its protein is CAISDPGTVYGYTF. The V and J genes are TRBV10-3 and TRBJ1-2, with 7 bases matching TRBD1. This CDR3 spans 14 amino acids. Germline trimming cut 3 bases from V and 4 bases from J; bases unmatched to any gene: 5. Per germline, CDR1 ENHRY and CDR2 SYGVKD.

The genes are TRBV12-5 and TRBJ1-1; D possibly corresponds to TRBD1 (5 bases). This CDR3 region has 11 residues. V was pared by 5 bases and J by 8 bases, with 9 bases between. Germline CDR1 LGHNT, CDR2 FRNRAP. This CDR3 is CASGAGREAFF. The CDR3, as DNA: TGTGCTAGTGGTGCGGGACGGGAAGCTTTCTTT.

This clone was recorded only once. The chain is built from TRBV2 and TRBJ2-7; TRBD2 agrees at 12 bases. CDR3 length: 15 residues. Germline V gene data show CDR1 as SNHLY and CDR2 as FYNNEI. V was pared by 8 bases and J by 5 bases, with 10 bases of the junction left unmatched. The CDR3 DNA follows: TGTGCCAGCCGGGGGCTAGCGGGAGGGCCCCACGAGCAGTACTTC. This gives the protein CASRGLAGGPHEQYF.